Sequencing of this T cell receptor beta chain was carried out in a study of blood T cell repertoires in COVID-19. The overall study: The cDNA or gDNA used as material had been derived from T cells, B-cell-depleted T cells, or PBMCs.

Per the original methods: Reference gene primer amplification gave nucleated cell count estimates. Using immunoSEQ multiplex PCR, the repertoire was profiled, and TCRdb retains in-frame clones only, with some absent. That table is the source of V, J and clone size, and D and trimming were worked out from the DNA. In the table there are fewer than 140,000 clones, 60% to 80% of which are singletons. Germline V gives CDR1 SGHRS, CDR2 YFSETQ. The junction had 8 bases not matched to a gene; V was cut back by 3 bases and J by 0 bases. The CDR3 is 18 residues long. Sequencing was carried out using peripheral blood. The sequence was collected from a human donor with acute or convalescent COVID-19. The donor label of this sample is uncertain. This chain connects TRBV5-1 to TRBJ2-6, with TRBD1 matching over 8 bases. In DNA form, the CDR3 reads TGCGCCAGCAGCTCGTTAGGGACAGGCGACTCTGGGGCCAACGTCCTGACTTTC. It encodes CASSSLGTGDSGANVLTF.